What follows are 3 T cell receptor beta chains derived from one specimen sequenced in a study of blood T cell repertoires in COVID-19. Here immunoSEQ multiplex PCR was the method, and the copy in TCRdb shows in-frame clones only, minus some. The sample lists about 250,000 clones; around 85% were seen once. The sample consisted of peripheral blood. These TCRs come from a human donor with COVID-19, enrolled during active disease. The donor label of this sample is uncertain.

The rearrangement uses TRBV24-1 and TRBJ1-2, with D perhaps TRBD1 (6 bases). CDR1 and CDR2 from the germline V gene are KGHDR and SFDVKD. Trimming took off 5 bases at V and 7 bases at J, with 13 bases between the two ends. This CDR3 spans 13 amino acids. The CDR3 DNA is TGTGCCACCAGTGGTCCGGGACATCTTGGCTACACCTTC. Translated, it gives CATSGPGHLGYTF.

The rearrangement joins TRBV6-5 to TRBJ2-5; D might be TRBD2 (6 bases). The CDR3 contains 14 residues. Trimming took off 5 bases at V and 7 bases at J, with 17 bases between the two ends. CDR1 MNHEY and CDR2 SVGAGI come from the germline V gene. DNA for the CDR3: TGTGCCAGCAGTAAATCCGGGAAGGGAGGGACCCAGTACTTC. This translates into CASSKSGKGGTQYF.

The rearrangement uses TRBV25-1 and TRBJ1-4, with D possibly being TRBD1 (5 bases). V was cut by 3 bases and J by 7 bases, with 15 bases left in between. The CDR3 runs 15 residues. Germline V gene sequence: CDR1 MGHDK, CDR2 SYGVNS. The CDR3, as DNA: TGTGCCAGCAGTGAGTCAGGGTTAATTTCTGAAAAACTGTTTTTT. It encodes CASSESGLISEKLFF.